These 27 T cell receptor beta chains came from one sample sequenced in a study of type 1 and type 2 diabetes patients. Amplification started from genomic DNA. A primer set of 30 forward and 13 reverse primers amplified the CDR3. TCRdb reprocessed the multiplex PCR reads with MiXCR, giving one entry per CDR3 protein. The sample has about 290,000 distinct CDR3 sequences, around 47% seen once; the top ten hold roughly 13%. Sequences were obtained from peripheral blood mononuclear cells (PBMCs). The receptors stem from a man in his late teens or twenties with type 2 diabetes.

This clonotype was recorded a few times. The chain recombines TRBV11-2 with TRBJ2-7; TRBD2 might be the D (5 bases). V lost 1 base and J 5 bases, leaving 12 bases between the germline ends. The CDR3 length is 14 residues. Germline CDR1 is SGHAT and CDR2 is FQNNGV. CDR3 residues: CASSLVREGNEQYF. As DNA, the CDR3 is TGTGCCAGCAGCTTAGTCCGGGAAGGAAACGAGCAGTACTTC.

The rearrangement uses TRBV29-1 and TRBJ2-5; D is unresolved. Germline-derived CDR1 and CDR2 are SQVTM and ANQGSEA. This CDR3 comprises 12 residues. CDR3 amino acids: CSARFDEETQYF. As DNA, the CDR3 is TGCAGTGCTCGGTTTGACGAAGAGACCCAGTACTTC.

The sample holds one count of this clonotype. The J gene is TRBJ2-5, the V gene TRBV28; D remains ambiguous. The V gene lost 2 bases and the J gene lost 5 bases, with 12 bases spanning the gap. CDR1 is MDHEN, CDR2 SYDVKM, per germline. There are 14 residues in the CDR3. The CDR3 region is CASSLGLLRETQYF. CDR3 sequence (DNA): TGTGCCAGCAGTTTAGGGCTCCTTAGGGAGACCCAGTACTTC. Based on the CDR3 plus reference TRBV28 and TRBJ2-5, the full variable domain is DVKVTQSSRYLVKRTGEKVFLECVQDMDHENMFWYRQDPGLGLRLIYFSYDVKMKEKGDIPEGYSVSREKKERFSLILESASTNQTSMYLCASSLGLLRETQYFGPGTRLLVL.

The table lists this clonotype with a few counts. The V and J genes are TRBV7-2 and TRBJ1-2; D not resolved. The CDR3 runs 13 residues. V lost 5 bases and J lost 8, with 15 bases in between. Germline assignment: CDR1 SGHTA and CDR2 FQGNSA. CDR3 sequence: CASSAVAARGYTF. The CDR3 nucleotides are TGTGCCAGCAGCGCAGTGGCCGCGCGGGGCTACACCTTC.

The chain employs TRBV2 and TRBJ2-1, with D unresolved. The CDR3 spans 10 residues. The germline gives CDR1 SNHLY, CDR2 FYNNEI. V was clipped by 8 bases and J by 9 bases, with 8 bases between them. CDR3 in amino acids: CASGKIEQFF. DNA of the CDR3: TGTGCCAGCGGCAAAATTGAGCAGTTCTTC.

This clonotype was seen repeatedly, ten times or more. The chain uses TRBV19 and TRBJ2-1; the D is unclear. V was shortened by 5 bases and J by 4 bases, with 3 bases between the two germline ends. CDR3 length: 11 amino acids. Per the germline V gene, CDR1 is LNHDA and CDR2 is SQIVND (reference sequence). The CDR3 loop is CASSAYNEQFF. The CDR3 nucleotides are TGTGCCAGTAGTGCATACAATGAGCAGTTCTTC.

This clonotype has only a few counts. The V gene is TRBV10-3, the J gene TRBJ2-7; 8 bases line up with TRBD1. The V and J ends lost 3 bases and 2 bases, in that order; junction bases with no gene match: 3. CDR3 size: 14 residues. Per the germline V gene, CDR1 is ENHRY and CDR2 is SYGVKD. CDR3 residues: CAISEGTGPYEQYF. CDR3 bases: TGTGCCATCAGTGAAGGGACAGGCCCCTACGAGCAGTACTTC.

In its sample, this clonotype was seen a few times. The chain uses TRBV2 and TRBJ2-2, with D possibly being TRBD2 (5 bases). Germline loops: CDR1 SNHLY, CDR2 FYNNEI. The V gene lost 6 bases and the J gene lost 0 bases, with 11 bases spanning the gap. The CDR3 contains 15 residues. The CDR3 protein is CASSAAESNTGELFF. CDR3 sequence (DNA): TGTGCCAGCAGCGCAGCGGAGTCGAACACCGGGGAGCTGTTTTTT.

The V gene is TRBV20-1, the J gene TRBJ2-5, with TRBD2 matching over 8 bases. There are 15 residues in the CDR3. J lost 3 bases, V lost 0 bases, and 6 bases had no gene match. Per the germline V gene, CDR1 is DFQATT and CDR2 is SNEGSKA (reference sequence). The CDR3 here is CSAREPGLGKETQYF. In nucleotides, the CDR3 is TGCAGTGCTAGAGAACCGGGACTAGGAAAAGAGACCCAGTACTTC.

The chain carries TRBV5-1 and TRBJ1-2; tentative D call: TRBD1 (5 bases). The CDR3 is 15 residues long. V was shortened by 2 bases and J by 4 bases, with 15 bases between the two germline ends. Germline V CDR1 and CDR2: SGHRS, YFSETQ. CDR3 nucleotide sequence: TGCGCCAGCAGCTTATCACAACAGGCCGGCTATGGCTACACCTTC. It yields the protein CASSLSQQAGYGYTF.

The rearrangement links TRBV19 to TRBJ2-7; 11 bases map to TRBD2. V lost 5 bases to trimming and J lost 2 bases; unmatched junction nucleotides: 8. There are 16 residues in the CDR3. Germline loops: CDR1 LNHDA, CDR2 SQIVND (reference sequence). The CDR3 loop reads CASSRPLAGGTYEQYF. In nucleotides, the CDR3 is TGTGCCAGTAGTCGACCCCTAGCGGGAGGAACCTACGAGCAGTACTTC.

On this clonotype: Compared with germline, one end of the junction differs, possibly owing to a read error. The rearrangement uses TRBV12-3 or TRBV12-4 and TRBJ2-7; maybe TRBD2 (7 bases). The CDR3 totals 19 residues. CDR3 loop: CASSSIRGGDSQSRYGQYF. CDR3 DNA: TGTGCCAGCAGTTCGATTAGGGGGGGGGACTCACAAAGCCGTTACGGGCAGTACTTC.

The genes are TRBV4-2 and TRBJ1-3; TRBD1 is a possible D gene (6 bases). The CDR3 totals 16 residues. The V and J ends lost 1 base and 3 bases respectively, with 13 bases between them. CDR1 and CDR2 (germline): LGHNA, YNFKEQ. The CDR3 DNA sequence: TGTGCCAGCAGCCAAGGGGATGCAGGGGTTGGAAACACCATATATTTT. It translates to CASSQGDAGVGNTIYF.

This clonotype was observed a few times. The CDR3 nucleotides read TGTGCCACCAGTGACATAGCGGGAGGGCTGTGGGAGCAGTACTTC. Translation: CATSDIAGGLWEQYF. The chain uses TRBV24-1 and TRBJ2-7; 11 bases fit TRBD2. The CDR3 has 15 amino acids. The germline gives CDR1 KGHDR, CDR2 SFDVKD. V gave up 4 bases and J gave up 7 bases; unmatched junction bases: 8.

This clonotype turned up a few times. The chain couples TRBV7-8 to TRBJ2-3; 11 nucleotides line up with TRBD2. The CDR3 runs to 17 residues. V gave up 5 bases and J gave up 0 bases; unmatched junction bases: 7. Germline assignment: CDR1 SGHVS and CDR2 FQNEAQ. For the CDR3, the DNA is TGTGCCAGCAGCCCAGCCGGGACTAGCGGAAGCACAGATACGCAGTATTTT. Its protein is CASSPAGTSGSTDTQYF.

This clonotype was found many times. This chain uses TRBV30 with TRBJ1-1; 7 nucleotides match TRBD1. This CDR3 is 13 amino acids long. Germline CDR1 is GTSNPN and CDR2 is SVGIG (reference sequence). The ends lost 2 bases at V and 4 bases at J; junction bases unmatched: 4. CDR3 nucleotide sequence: TGTGCCTGGAGTATGACAGGGTCCACTGAAGCTTTCTTT. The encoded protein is CAWSMTGSTEAFF.

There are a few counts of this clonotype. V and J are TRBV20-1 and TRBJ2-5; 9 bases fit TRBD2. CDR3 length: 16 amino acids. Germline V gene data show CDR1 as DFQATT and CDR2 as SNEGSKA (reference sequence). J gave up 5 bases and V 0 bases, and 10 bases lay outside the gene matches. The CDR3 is CSARDWDASGVETQYF. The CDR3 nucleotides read TGCAGTGCTAGAGATTGGGACGCTAGCGGGGTCGAGACCCAGTACTTC.

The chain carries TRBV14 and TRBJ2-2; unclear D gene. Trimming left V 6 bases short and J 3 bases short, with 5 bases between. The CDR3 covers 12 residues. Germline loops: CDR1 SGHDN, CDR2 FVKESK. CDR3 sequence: CASRDDTGELFF. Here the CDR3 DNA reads TGTGCCAGCAGAGACGACACCGGGGAGCTGTTTTTT.

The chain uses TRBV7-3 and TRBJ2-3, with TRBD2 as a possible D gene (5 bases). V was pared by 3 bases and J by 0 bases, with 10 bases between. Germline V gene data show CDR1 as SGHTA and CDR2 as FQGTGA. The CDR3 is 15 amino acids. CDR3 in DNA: TGTGCCAGCAGCTTGAGGGATACTAGCACAGATACGCAGTATTTT. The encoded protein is CASSLRDTSTDTQYF.

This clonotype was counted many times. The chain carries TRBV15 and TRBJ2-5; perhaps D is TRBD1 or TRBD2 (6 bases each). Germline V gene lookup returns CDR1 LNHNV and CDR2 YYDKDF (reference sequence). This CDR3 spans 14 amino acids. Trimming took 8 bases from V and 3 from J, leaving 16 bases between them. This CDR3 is CATQWGDTKETQYF. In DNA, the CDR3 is TGTGCCACCCAGTGGGGGGACACTAAAGAGACCCAGTACTTC. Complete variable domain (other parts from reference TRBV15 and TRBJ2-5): DAMVIQNPRYQVTQFGKPVTLSCSQTLNHNVMYWYQQKSSQAPKLLFHYYDKDFNNEADTPDNFQSRRPNTSFCFLDIRSPGLGDTAMYLCATQWGDTKETQYFGPGTRLLVL.

CDR3 nucleotide sequence: TGTGCCAGCAGTTACGCCCGAGGTTTGGAAGCTTTCTTT. Residues: CASSYARGLEAFF. The chain recombines TRBV6-6 with TRBJ1-1, with D hard to call. CDR1 and CDR2 (germline): MNHNY, SVGAGI (reference sequence). V lost 2 bases to trimming and J lost 8 bases, with 12 bases between them. CDR3 length: 13 residues.

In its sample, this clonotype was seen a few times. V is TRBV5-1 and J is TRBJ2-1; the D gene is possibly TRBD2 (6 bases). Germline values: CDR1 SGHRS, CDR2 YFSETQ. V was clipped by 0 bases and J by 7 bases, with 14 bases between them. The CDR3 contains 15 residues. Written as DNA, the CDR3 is TGCGCCAGCAGCTTGGAACCGGGGGTGGGGAATGAGCAGTTCTTC. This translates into CASSLEPGVGNEQFF. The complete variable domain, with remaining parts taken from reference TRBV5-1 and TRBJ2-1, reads KAGVTQTPRYLIKTRGQQVTLSCSPISGHRSVSWYQQTPGQGLQFLFEYFSETQRNKGNFPGRFSGRQFSNSRSEMNVSTLELGDSALYLCASSLEPGVGNEQFFGPGTRLTVL.

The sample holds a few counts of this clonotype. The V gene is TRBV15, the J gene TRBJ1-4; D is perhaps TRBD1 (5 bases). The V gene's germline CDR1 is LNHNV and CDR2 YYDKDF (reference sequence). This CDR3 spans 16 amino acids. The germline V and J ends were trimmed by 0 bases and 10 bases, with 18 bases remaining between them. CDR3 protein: CATSRDSGPGGAKLFF. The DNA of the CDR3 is TGTGCCACCAGCAGAGATTCGGGACCGGGCGGTGCAAAACTGTTTTTT.

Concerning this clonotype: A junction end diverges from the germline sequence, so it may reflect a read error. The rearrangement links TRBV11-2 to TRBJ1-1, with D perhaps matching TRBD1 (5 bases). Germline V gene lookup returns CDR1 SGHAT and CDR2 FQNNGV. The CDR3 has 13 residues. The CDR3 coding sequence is TGTGCCAGCAGCCAAGCGCGGGGGACTGAAACTTTCTTT. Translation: CASSQARGTETFF.

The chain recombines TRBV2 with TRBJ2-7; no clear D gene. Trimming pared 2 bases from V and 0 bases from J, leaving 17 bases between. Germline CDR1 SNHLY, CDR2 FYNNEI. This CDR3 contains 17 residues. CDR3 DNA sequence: TGTGCCAGCAGTGAATATGTTCTGACCGCTAGCTCCTACGAGCAGTACTTC. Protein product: CASSEYVLTASSYEQYF.

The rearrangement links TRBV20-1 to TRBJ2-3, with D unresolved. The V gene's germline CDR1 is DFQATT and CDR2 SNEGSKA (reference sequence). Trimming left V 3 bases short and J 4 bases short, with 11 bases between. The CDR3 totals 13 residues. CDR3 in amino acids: CSASPSVADTQYF. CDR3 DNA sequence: TGCAGTGCTAGTCCCAGTGTGGCAGATACGCAGTATTTT.

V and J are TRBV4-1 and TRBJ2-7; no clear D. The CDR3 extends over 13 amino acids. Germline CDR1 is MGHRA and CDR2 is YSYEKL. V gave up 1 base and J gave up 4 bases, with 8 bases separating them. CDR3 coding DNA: TGCGCCAGCAGCCAAGCCGAGTTTTACGAGCAGTACTTC. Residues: CASSQAEFYEQYF.